The 23 T cell receptor beta chains in this list originate from one sample, sequenced in a study of shared clonotypes between healthy human individuals (dated by TCRdb to the early 2020s). The library was obtained by the immunoSEQ multiplex PCR assay. Drawn from immuneACCESS, this table holds only the in-frame rearrangements with V and J called that TCRdb kept. Clones are partly lost; checked studies trace under half to an unresolved V gene and leave the rest unexplained. The sample table contains 2 million to 3 million clones; only one count was recorded for 93% of them. Around 0.4% of the sample lies in the top ten. Sequencing was done on a sample of naive CD4+ T cells from PBMCs. The cell subset or site label for this specimen denotes: CD45RA+ positively selected. The receptors shown here come from a man aged 18 to 30 in good health. Some clones in this sample may be carry-over from other donors' samples.

V is TRBV27 and J is TRBJ1-2; 8 bases fit TRBD1. After removal of 4 bases from V and 7 bases from J, the junction contained 17 bases not matched to a gene. There are 17 residues in the CDR3. Germline loops: CDR1 MNHEY, CDR2 SMNVEV (reference sequence). As DNA, the CDR3 is TGTGCCAGCAGTTCCCCTTGGAACAGGGGGAATAGATTTGGCTACACCTTC. Translation: CASSSPWNRGNRFGYTF.

This chain uses TRBV2 with TRBJ1-1, with TRBD1 as a possible D gene (5 bases). CDR1 and CDR2 from the germline V gene are SNHLY and FYNNEI. The CDR3 extends over 14 amino acids. V lost 3 bases, J lost 4 bases, and 12 bases lay in between. CDR3 amino acids: CASSDGGGVTEAFF. The CDR3 bases are TGTGCCAGCAGTGACGGGGGAGGGGTCACTGAAGCTTTCTTT.

The V and J genes are TRBV28 and TRBJ1-2, with unresolved D. The CDR3 is 12 residues long. Germline V gene data show CDR1 as MDHEN and CDR2 as SYDVKM. Trimming removed 4 bases from V and 8 bases from J, with 11 bases in between. CDR3 nucleotides: TGTGCCAGCAGTTCCTCTGAGAGGGGCTACACCTTC. This encodes CASSSSERGYTF.

The chain carries TRBV7-9 and TRBJ2-1; weak D call: TRBD2 (5 bases). Germline values: CDR1 SEHNR, CDR2 FQNEAQ (reference sequence). The CDR3 runs 15 residues. V shed 1 base and J shed 3 bases, with 10 bases lying between them. CDR3: CASSLEGSFYNEQFF. In nucleotides, the CDR3 is TGTGCCAGCAGCTTAGAAGGGAGTTTCTACAATGAGCAGTTCTTC. The full variable domain, its missing parts supplied by reference TRBV7-9 and TRBJ2-1, is DTGVSQNPRHKITKRGQNVTFRCDPISEHNRLYWYRQTLGQGPEFLTYFQNEAQLEKSRLLSDRFSAERPKGSFSTLEIQRTEQGDSAMYLCASSLEGSFYNEQFFGPGTRLTVL.

About this clone: Additional DNA sequences in this sample encode the identical CDR3. The genes are TRBV28 and TRBJ2-5; D gene unclear. Germline V CDR1 and CDR2: MDHEN, SYDVKM. Trimming took off 2 bases at V and 4 bases at J, with 8 bases between the two ends. This CDR3 spans 13 amino acids. CDR3 sequence (DNA): TGTGCCAGCAGTTTACGACAACGAGAGACCCAGTACTTC. It translates to CASSLRQRETQYF.

This sequence joins TRBV2 and TRBJ2-7; 7 nucleotides agree with TRBD2. This CDR3 is built from 16 residues. Germline V gene sequence: CDR1 SNHLY, CDR2 FYNNEI. The junction had 10 bases not matched to a gene; V was cut back by 1 base and J by 4 bases. The CDR3 sequence: CASSEGPRLAMYEQYF. The CDR3 nucleotides read TGTGCCAGCAGTGAAGGTCCGAGACTAGCTATGTACGAGCAGTACTTC.

The chain has TRBV6-5 and TRBJ2-3, with D hard to call. Germline-derived CDR1 and CDR2 are MNHEY and SVGAGI. V lost 0 bases, J lost 1 base, and 8 bases lay in between. This CDR3 contains 15 residues. The CDR3 DNA is TGTGCCAGCAGTTACTCGAGACCGGGCACAGATACGCAGTATTTT. Translating it yields CASSYSRPGTDTQYF.

The chain carries TRBV5-6 and TRBJ2-7, with 12 bases aligning to TRBD2. The CDR3 has 16 residues. J gave up 5 bases and V 4 bases, and 10 bases lay outside the gene matches. Germline V gene sequence: CDR1 SGHDT, CDR2 YYEEEE. CDR3 loop: CASSPRTSGKRNEQYF. Written as DNA, the CDR3 is TGTGCCAGCAGCCCGCGGACTAGCGGGAAACGCAACGAGCAGTACTTC. Drawing the rest from reference TRBV5-6 and TRBJ2-7, the complete variable domain is DAGVTQSPTHLIKTRGQQVTLRCSPKSGHDTVSWYQQALGQGPQFIFQYYEEEERQRGNFPDRFSGHQFPNYSSELNVNALLLGDSALYLCASSPRTSGKRNEQYFGPGTRLTVT.

This sequence joins TRBV7-7 and TRBJ2-1; 10 nucleotides agree with TRBD1. V was pared by 5 bases and J by 9 bases, with 10 bases of the junction left unmatched. Germline V gene lookup returns CDR1 SSHAT and CDR2 FNYEAQ (reference sequence). This CDR3 region has 15 residues. The CDR3: CASSASRQGATEQFF. CDR3 DNA: TGTGCCAGCAGCGCGAGTAGACAGGGGGCGACTGAGCAGTTCTTC.

The chain recombines TRBV11-2 with TRBJ2-1; D is possibly TRBD1 (5 bases). Germline-derived CDR1 and CDR2 are SGHAT and FQNNGV. CDR3 length: 11 residues. V shed 5 bases and J shed 8 bases, with 7 bases lying between them. CDR3: CASSGRDEQFF. CDR3 bases: TGTGCCAGCAGCGGCAGGGATGAGCAGTTCTTC.

CDR3 sequence (DNA): TGTGCCATCAGTGAGTATAGCTCCCCAGGGGCCTACGAGCAGTACTTC. Encoded protein: CAISEYSSPGAYEQYF. The rearrangement joins TRBV10-3 to TRBJ2-7, with a tentative D call TRBD1 (6 bases). Trimming pared 1 base from V and 2 bases from J, leaving 15 bases between. CDR3 size: 16 residues. Germline V lookup: CDR1 ENHRY, CDR2 SYGVKD.

This clone was seen once. The chain combines TRBV27 with TRBJ2-1; 8 bases align to TRBD2. This CDR3 comprises 13 residues. The V gene end was trimmed by 7 bases and the J gene end by 7 bases; junction bases not matched to a gene: 6. Germline CDR1 is MNHEY and CDR2 is SMNVEV (reference sequence). CDR3 nucleotide sequence: TGTGCCAGCAACGGGAGGGCGAGTAATGAGCAGTTCTTC. Residues: CASNGRASNEQFF.

Concerning this clone itself: Other DNA sequences in this specimen translate into the identical CDR3. The chain employs TRBV7-2 and TRBJ2-5; 7 positions agree with TRBD2. Germline CDR1 and CDR2: SGHTA and FQGNSA. The J segment lost 5 bases and the V segment lost 1 base, leaving 4 bases of the junction unmatched. The CDR3 loop spans 14 amino acids. The CDR3 reads CASSLGGRRETQYF. DNA for the CDR3: TGTGCCAGCAGCTTAGGCGGGAGAAGGGAGACCCAGTACTTC.

J is TRBJ1-5 and V is TRBV7-2; D gene ambiguous. The CDR3 runs 15 residues. V was clipped by 2 bases and J by 1 base, with 9 bases between them. In germline, CDR1 is SGHTA, CDR2 FQGNSA. The CDR3 bases are TGTGCCAGCAGCTTATCCCGGATAAGCAATCAGCCCCAGCATTTT. Residues: CASSLSRISNQPQHF. The entire variable domain, with the rest obtained from reference TRBV7-2 and TRBJ1-5, is as follows: GAGVSQSPSNKVTEKGKDVELRCDPISGHTALYWYRQSLGQGLEFLIYFQGNSAPDKSGLPSDRFSAERTGGSVSTLTIQRTQQEDSAVYLCASSLSRISNQPQHFGDGTRLSIL.

The V call is TRBV6-5, the J call TRBJ2-7; 7 nucleotides align to TRBD1. V was clipped by 6 bases and J by 4 bases; unmatched bases: 9. The V gene's germline CDR1 is MNHEY and CDR2 SVGAGI. The CDR3 spans 14 residues. The CDR3 here is CASRPHQGVYEQYF. The CDR3 bases are TGTGCCAGCAGGCCTCACCAGGGGGTATACGAGCAGTACTTC.

This CDR3 reads CASSLDLRGYGANVLTF. The CDR3 DNA reads TGTGCCAGCAGCTTAGATTTAAGGGGGTATGGGGCCAACGTCCTGACTTTC. The V and J genes are TRBV7-6 and TRBJ2-6, with a weak D call TRBD1 (6 bases). Germline V lookup: CDR1 SGHVS, CDR2 FNYEAQ. V was shortened by 1 base and J by 3 bases, with 13 bases between the two germline ends. The CDR3 loop spans 17 amino acids.

For the CDR3, the DNA is TGTGCCAGGGGGGGGGAGACCCAGTACTTC. It specifies CARGGETQYF. The V call is TRBV2, the J call TRBJ2-5, with 7 bases aligning to TRBD2. This CDR3 contains 10 residues. Germline V gives CDR1 SNHLY, CDR2 FYNNEI. J gave up 5 bases and V 9 bases, and 0 bases lay outside the gene matches.

Here the CDR3 reads CAWERDWNEQFF. CDR3 bases: TGTGCCTGGGAACGGGACTGGAATGAGCAGTTCTTC. The chain recombines TRBV30 with TRBJ2-1, with D possibly TRBD2 on 6 matching bases. The CDR3 has 12 amino acids. CDR1 and CDR2 (germline): GTSNPN, SVGIG (reference sequence). V gave up 5 bases and J gave up 7 bases, with 12 bases separating them.

The rearrangement joins TRBV4-2 to TRBJ2-3; tentative D call: TRBD2 (5 bases). This CDR3 comprises 17 residues. V was clipped by 4 bases and J by 1 base, with 18 bases between them. CDR1 LGHNA and CDR2 YNFKEQ come from the germline V gene. CDR3 coding DNA: TGTGCCAGCAGCCCGCCCCGCGTAGGGAGCCGCACAGATACGCAGTATTTT. Protein: CASSPPRVGSRTDTQYF.

The chain is built from TRBV18 and TRBJ2-7; no clear D gene. V was cut by 3 bases and J by 2 bases, with 8 bases left in between. The CDR3 contains 13 residues. The germline V gene has CDR1 KGHSH and CDR2 LQKENI. DNA for the CDR3: TGTGCCAGCTCACCCCTAATCCCCTACGAGCAGTACTTC. It translates to CASSPLIPYEQYF.

As for this clone: Other DNA sequences of this sample code for an identical CDR3. The chain links TRBV5-1 to TRBJ1-2; D not certain. Between the trimmed V and J ends, which lost 0 bases and 6 bases, there was a span of 6 bases. Germline assignment: CDR1 SGHRS and CDR2 YFSETQ. This CDR3 comprises 12 residues. CDR3 amino acids: CASSLVGNGYTF. The DNA for the CDR3 is TGCGCCAGCAGCTTGGTAGGTAATGGCTACACCTTC. The whole variable domain, remainder taken from reference TRBV5-1 and TRBJ1-2, is KAGVTQTPRYLIKTRGQQVTLSCSPISGHRSVSWYQQTPGQGLQFLFEYFSETQRNKGNFPGRFSGRQFSNSRSEMNVSTLELGDSALYLCASSLVGNGYTFGSGTRLTVV.

V usage is TRBV28 and J usage is TRBJ1-4; D might be TRBD1 (5 bases). The V gene's germline CDR1 is MDHEN and CDR2 SYDVKM. V was clipped by 6 bases and J by 2 bases, with 19 bases between them. The CDR3 contains 17 residues. The DNA for the CDR3 is TGTGCCAGCAGCCATGGGGACGGTGGGGCCACTAATGAAAAACTGTTTTTT. This codes for CASSHGDGGATNEKLFF.

Comment on this clone: Within the sample, other DNA sequences also encode this same CDR3. V is TRBV18 and J is TRBJ2-3; TRBD2 matches at 12 bases. The length of the CDR3 is 16 residues. The junction had 2 bases not matched to a gene; V was cut back by 0 bases and J by 4 bases. Germline values: CDR1 KGHSH, CDR2 LQKENI. CDR3 sequence reads: CASSPPLAGGPDTQYF. DNA for the CDR3: TGTGCCAGCTCACCACCCCTAGCGGGAGGGCCAGATACGCAGTATTTT.